This T cell receptor (beta chain) originates from a study of Ad26.COV2.S vaccination and SARS-CoV-2 variants. Study-wide context: Ad26.COV2.S was injected intramuscularly once or twice, 56 days apart.

Some clones are missing from TCRdb's copy, which holds only in-frame ones; the method was immunoSEQ multiplex PCR. The sample comprises a few hundred thousand clones, around 89% of which are singletons, and about 2% rests with the top ten. Treatment here: approximately 18 received Ad26.COV2.S at low or high dose, single or two shots; several received placebo; per-sample allocation not given. Collection of samples fell on day 63 after the first vaccine or placebo injection. In Boston, the donor was an adult between 18-55 years of age. V dropped 3 bases and J dropped 5 bases, with 17 bases sitting between them. Germline CDR1 SNHLY, CDR2 FYNNEI. The length of the CDR3 is 16 residues.

This TCR derives from a person between 18 and 65 years old who received the Ad26.COV2.S COVID-19 vaccine or a placebo. Source: peripheral blood, taken in a trial of Ad26.COV2.S vaccine versus placebo. V is TRBV2 and J is TRBJ1-5; D gene ambiguous. CDR3 amino acids: CASSDVAPPDDQPQHF. CDR3 bases: TGTGCCAGCAGTGATGTGGCACCGCCGGATGATCAGCCCCAGCATTTT.